This entry lists 9 T cell receptor beta chains sequenced from one sample in a study of CD8 T cells in Susac syndrome. About 0.5 to 1 ug RNA was reverse transcribed with random hexamers. TCRdb used MiXCR to reprocess the immunoSEQ multiplex PCR reads, holding one entry per CDR3 protein. The sample has about 140,000 distinct CDR3 sequences, roughly 94% seen once. Sequencing was done on a sample of CD4+ T cells from PBMCs. The receptor set was obtained from a human donor in good health.

The chain employs TRBV29-1 and TRBJ2-5, with 11 bases that match TRBD2. This CDR3 spans 15 amino acids. Germline trimming cut 5 bases from V and 2 bases from J; bases unmatched to any gene: 7. Germline V CDR1 and CDR2: SQVTM, ANQGSEA. The CDR3 sequence: CSVSPGLAEQETQYF. CDR3 nucleotide sequence: TGCAGCGTTTCTCCGGGACTAGCGGAACAAGAGACCCAGTACTTC.

This clonotype was detected only once. The chain employs TRBV3-1 and TRBJ2-3; no reliable D call. Trimming stripped 8 bases from V and 6 bases from J, with 9 bases between. CDR1 and CDR2 from the germline V gene are LGHDT and YNNKEL (reference sequence). The CDR3 runs to 11 residues. CDR3 nucleotides: TGTGCCAGCGGAGCAAGGGATACGCAGTATTTT. Translating it yields CASGARDTQYF.

The chain has TRBV20-1 and TRBJ2-7; D perhaps matches TRBD2 (5 bases). Trimming removed 3 bases from V and 6 bases from J, with 12 bases in between. In germline, CDR1 is DFQATT, CDR2 SNEGSKA (reference sequence). This CDR3 has 12 residues. The CDR3 coding sequence is TGCAGTGCTAGTTCCCTAGCCGGCGAGCAGTACTTC. Its protein product is CSASSLAGEQYF.

This clonotype occurred once. The CDR3 region is CASSLVAGSRTGELFF. As DNA, the CDR3 is TGTGCCAGCAGCTTGGTTGCCGGGAGTAGAACCGGGGAGCTGTTTTTT. This chain connects TRBV5-4 to TRBJ2-2; a weak D match, TRBD2 (6 bases). V shed 0 bases and J shed 5 bases, with 14 bases lying between them. The germline CDR1 and CDR2 sequences are SGHNT and YYREEE (reference sequence). The CDR3 extends over 16 amino acids.

V is TRBV30 and J is TRBJ2-7; 8 positions match TRBD1. The CDR3 covers 12 residues. The germline V gene encodes CDR1 GTSNPN and CDR2 SVGIG (reference sequence). The J segment lost 2 bases and the V segment lost 8 bases, leaving 5 bases of the junction unmatched. CDR3 bases: TGTGCCCTAGGACAGGGTCCCTACGAGCAGTACTTC. Amino acid sequence: CALGQGPYEQYF.

The chain combines TRBV24-1 with TRBJ2-3, with TRBD2 identical over 9 bases. This CDR3 is built from 15 residues. The germline V gene encodes CDR1 KGHDR and CDR2 SFDVKD. The V segment lost 1 base and the J segment 6 bases; nucleotides outside the gene matches: 4. CDR3 amino acids: CATSDFSLAGDTQYF. CDR3 coding DNA: TGTGCCACCAGTGATTTTAGTCTAGCGGGGGATACGCAGTATTTT.

The chain joins TRBV20-1 to TRBJ1-1; tentatively, D is TRBD1 (6 bases). Trimming took off 5 bases at V and 11 bases at J, with 21 bases between the two ends. The CDR3 consists of 13 residues. CDR1 and CDR2 from the germline V gene are DFQATT and SNEGSKA (reference sequence). CDR3 bases: TGCAGTGCTCTCATTAGACAGGATAGGACGGCTTTCTTT. It specifies CSALIRQDRTAFF.

The chain carries TRBV9 and TRBJ2-3; D gene ambiguous. Trimming pared 4 bases from V and 5 bases from J, leaving 11 bases between. CDR1 and CDR2 from the germline V gene are SGDLS and YYNGEE. The CDR3 consists of 13 residues. CDR3 residues: CASSPVSEDTQYF. As DNA, the CDR3 is TGTGCCAGCAGCCCGGTTTCTGAAGATACGCAGTATTTT.

This chain links TRBV2 with TRBJ2-7, with 9 positions matching TRBD1. This CDR3 spans 14 amino acids. The V gene's germline CDR1 is SNHLY and CDR2 FYNNEI. After removal of 6 bases from V and 5 bases from J, the junction contained 8 bases not matched to a gene. The CDR3 DNA reads TGTGCCAGCAGCGGCCGGGACAGGGTTCACGAGCAGTACTTC. As protein: CASSGRDRVHEQYF.